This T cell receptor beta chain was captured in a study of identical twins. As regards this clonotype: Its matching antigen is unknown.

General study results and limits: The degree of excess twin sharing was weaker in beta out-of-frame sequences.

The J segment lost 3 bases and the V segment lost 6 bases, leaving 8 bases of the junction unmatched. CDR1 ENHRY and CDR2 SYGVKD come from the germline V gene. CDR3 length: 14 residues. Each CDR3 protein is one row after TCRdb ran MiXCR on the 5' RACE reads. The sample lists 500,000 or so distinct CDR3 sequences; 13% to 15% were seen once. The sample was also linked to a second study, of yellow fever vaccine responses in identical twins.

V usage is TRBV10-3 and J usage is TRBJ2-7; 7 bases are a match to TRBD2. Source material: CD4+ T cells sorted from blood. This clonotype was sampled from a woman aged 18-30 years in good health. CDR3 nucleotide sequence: TGTGCCATCAGGGAAAGCGGGACGGGCTACGAGCAGTACTTC. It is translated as CAIRESGTGYEQYF.